This T cell receptor beta chain is from a study of OX40 agonist ivuxolimab in advanced cancers. Profiling relied on immunoSEQ multiplex PCR, and the TCRdb table lists in-frame clones only, not all of them. The sample comprises about 61,000 clones, about nine tenths of which are singletons, and around 25% rests with the top ten. Germline V gene data show CDR1 as SGHTA and CDR2 as FQGTGA. Trimming removed 4 bases at V and 10 bases at J, with 14 bases between. The CDR3 runs 14 residues. The sequenced sample was CD4+ or CD8+ T cells sorted from blood, obtained in a trial of the OX40 agonist ivuxolimab. This chain links TRBV7-3 with TRBJ1-6; no reliable D call. The source of this sequence is an adult with an advanced solid tumor such as melanoma, head and neck, liver or kidney cancer. The CDR3 spells CASSSGLMGSPLHF. In nucleotides, the CDR3 is TGTGCCAGCAGCTCCGGACTAATGGGGTCACCCCTCCACTTT.